These T cell receptor beta chains were read from a single sample in a study of spatial heterogeneity in lung cancer. MiXCR, applied by TCRdb to the 5' RACE reads, yields one record per CDR3 protein. The sample lists 25,000 or so distinct CDR3 sequences; roughly 4.8% were seen once. The sample was PBMCs, taken at surgery. These receptors were collected from a male donor with early-stage non-small cell lung cancer. Both conserved end residues are part of each CDR3. The order of the fields is clone size, J gene, CDR3 length, V gene, D gene, CDR3 DNA, CDR3 protein. A D gene is named only where the DNA matches it firmly. Size tells how often a clone was seen (once, few, many) or the class of an expanded clone, and some rows leave it out.

clone_size: .
j_call: TRBJ2-7
cdr3_length: 15
v_call: TRBV6-1
d_call: TRBD2
cdr3_nt: TGTGCCAGCAGTGAAGGTAGCGGGGGGAAAAACGAGCAGTACTTC
cdr3_aa: CASSEGSGGKNEQYF

clone_size: many
j_call: TRBJ1-6
cdr3_length: 15
v_call: TRBV11-2
d_call: TRBD1
cdr3_nt: TGTGCCAGCAGCTTCCGGGACAGGGTCTTTTCACCCCTCCACTTT
cdr3_aa: CASSFRDRVFSPLHF

clone_size: many
j_call: TRBJ2-3
cdr3_length: 15
v_call: TRBV18
d_call: .
cdr3_nt: TGTGCCAGCTCACCATTCGCCCAGGGAACAGATACGCAGTATTTT
cdr3_aa: CASSPFAQGTDTQYF

clone_size: many
j_call: TRBJ2-5
cdr3_length: 14
v_call: TRBV27
d_call: .
cdr3_nt: TGTGCCAGCAGTTTATCGGTCCTTCAAGAGACCCAGTACTTC
cdr3_aa: CASSLSVLQETQYF

clone_size: many
j_call: TRBJ2-7
cdr3_length: 12
v_call: TRBV7-9
d_call: TRBD2
cdr3_nt: TGTGCCAGCAATCCACCCGGGGGGAAGCAGTACTTC
cdr3_aa: CASNPPGGKQYF

clone_size: medium-sized
j_call: TRBJ1-1
cdr3_length: 14
v_call: TRBV7-2
d_call: TRBD1
cdr3_nt: TGTGCCAGCAGCATCCAGGGGGCGGACACTGAAGCTTTCTTT
cdr3_aa: CASSIQGADTEAFF

clone_size: many
j_call: TRBJ2-5
cdr3_length: 16
v_call: TRBV12-3/TRBV12-4
d_call: TRBD1
cdr3_nt: TGTGCCAGCAGTAAAACCGGGACAGGAGATCAAGAGACCCAGTACTTC
cdr3_aa: CASSKTGTGDQETQYF

clone_size: many
j_call: TRBJ1-1
cdr3_length: 16
v_call: TRBV4-3
d_call: TRBD1
cdr3_nt: TGCGCCAGCAGCCAAGATCTTAGGACAGGGGGCACTGAAGCTTTCTTT
cdr3_aa: CASSQDLRTGGTEAFF

clone_size: many
j_call: TRBJ2-7
cdr3_length: 15
v_call: TRBV27
d_call: TRBD2
cdr3_nt: TGTGCCAGCAGTTGGGCTAGCGGTATCTCCTACGAGCAGTACTTC
cdr3_aa: CASSWASGISYEQYF

clone_size: many
j_call: TRBJ1-5
cdr3_length: 14
v_call: TRBV12-3/TRBV12-4
d_call: TRBD1
cdr3_nt: TGTGCCAGCAGTCGGGAGACAGGGAATCAGCCCCAGCATTTT
cdr3_aa: CASSRETGNQPQHF

clone_size: many
j_call: TRBJ2-5
cdr3_length: 19
v_call: TRBV25-1
d_call: TRBD2
cdr3_nt: TGTGCCAGCAGTGAATTAGGTAGACTAGCGGGGACGGGGCAAGAGACCCAGTACTTC
cdr3_aa: CASSELGRLAGTGQETQYF

clone_size: many
j_call: TRBJ2-1
cdr3_length: 14
v_call: TRBV5-1
d_call: TRBD1
cdr3_nt: TGCGCCAGCAGCCCCGGACAGGATTACAATGAGCAGTTCTTC
cdr3_aa: CASSPGQDYNEQFF

clone_size: many
j_call: TRBJ2-7
cdr3_length: 15
v_call: TRBV12-3/TRBV12-4
d_call: TRBD2
cdr3_nt: TGTGCCAGCAGACAAAGCGGGGTACTTGCCTACGAGCAGTACTTC
cdr3_aa: CASRQSGVLAYEQYF

clone_size: many
j_call: TRBJ1-1
cdr3_length: 16
v_call: TRBV6-5
d_call: .
cdr3_nt: TGTGCCAGCAGTTACACCCAGGGGTCTTTTCACACTGAAGCTTTCTTT
cdr3_aa: CASSYTQGSFHTEAFF

clone_size: many
j_call: TRBJ2-4
cdr3_length: 14
v_call: TRBV12-3/TRBV12-4
d_call: TRBD2
cdr3_nt: TGTGCCAGCAGTTTAGCCGCCGGGGGGGTTTTTACGTACTTC
cdr3_aa: CASSLAAGGVFTYF

clone_size: many
j_call: TRBJ2-7
cdr3_length: 13
v_call: TRBV28
d_call: TRBD1
cdr3_nt: TGTGCCAGTCGTGGGACAGGGTCCTACGAGCAGTACTTC
cdr3_aa: CASRGTGSYEQYF

clone_size: many
j_call: TRBJ1-5
cdr3_length: 15
v_call: TRBV4-3
d_call: .
cdr3_nt: TGCGCCAGCAGCCAGGATACATCCCGAAGTCAGCCCCAGCATTTT
cdr3_aa: CASSQDTSRSQPQHF

clone_size: many
j_call: TRBJ2-2
cdr3_length: 14
v_call: TRBV19
d_call: .
cdr3_nt: TGTGCCAGTAGCCAGGGCTTAGGGACCGGGGAGCTGTTTTTT
cdr3_aa: CASSQGLGTGELFF

clone_size: many
j_call: TRBJ1-5
cdr3_length: 14
v_call: TRBV7-2
d_call: .
cdr3_nt: TGTGCCAGCAGCTCCCTGGGGGAGAATCAGCCCCAGCATTTT
cdr3_aa: CASSSLGENQPQHF

clone_size: many
j_call: TRBJ2-7
cdr3_length: 12
v_call: TRBV14
d_call: .
cdr3_nt: TGTGCCAGCAGCCAAGTGCCGGGGGAGCAGTACTTC
cdr3_aa: CASSQVPGEQYF

clone_size: many
j_call: TRBJ2-1
cdr3_length: 13
v_call: TRBV9
d_call: .
cdr3_nt: TGTGCCAGCACCAGAGACTATTCGAGTGAGCAGTTCTTC
cdr3_aa: CASTRDYSSEQFF

clone_size: many
j_call: TRBJ2-5
cdr3_length: 14
v_call: TRBV6-1
d_call: .
cdr3_nt: TGTGCCAGCACCTTTAATCCGGGTCAAGAGACCCAGTACTTC
cdr3_aa: CASTFNPGQETQYF

clone_size: many
j_call: TRBJ2-4
cdr3_length: 14
v_call: TRBV7-2
d_call: .
cdr3_nt: TGTGCCAGCAGCTCCGACAGAGCCAAAAACATTCAGTACTTC
cdr3_aa: CASSSDRAKNIQYF

clone_size: many
j_call: TRBJ2-7
cdr3_length: 14
v_call: TRBV20-1
d_call: .
cdr3_nt: TGCAGTGCTGAAATCCACGTCGGCGGCTACGAGCAGTACTTC
cdr3_aa: CSAEIHVGGYEQYF

clone_size: many
j_call: TRBJ2-7
cdr3_length: 15
v_call: TRBV13
d_call: TRBD2
cdr3_nt: TGTGCCAGCAGCTTAGGCCGGACTAGCAACTACGAGCAGTACTTC
cdr3_aa: CASSLGRTSNYEQYF

clone_size: many
j_call: TRBJ2-3
cdr3_length: 14
v_call: TRBV2
d_call: TRBD1
cdr3_nt: TGTGCCAGCAGTTTAGGACAGGGCACAGATACGCAGTATTTT
cdr3_aa: CASSLGQGTDTQYF

clone_size: many
j_call: TRBJ1-2
cdr3_length: 13
v_call: TRBV7-2
d_call: .
cdr3_nt: TGTGCCAGCAGCTCAGTAGGGGCCTATGGCTACACCTTC
cdr3_aa: CASSSVGAYGYTF

clone_size: many
j_call: TRBJ2-1
cdr3_length: 14
v_call: TRBV20-1
d_call: .
cdr3_nt: TGCAGTGCTCCCCGGGGTGCAGGCAACAATGAGCAGTTCTTC
cdr3_aa: CSAPRGAGNNEQFF

clone_size: many
j_call: TRBJ2-7
cdr3_length: 14
v_call: TRBV20-1
d_call: TRBD1
cdr3_nt: TGCAGTGCTAGAGCTCCCGGGACAGAGTACGAGCAGTACTTC
cdr3_aa: CSARAPGTEYEQYF

clone_size: many
j_call: TRBJ1-3
cdr3_length: 17
v_call: TRBV5-1
d_call: .
cdr3_nt: TGCGCCAGCAGCTTGACGCCAGGGTTGGAGACTGGAAACACCATATATTTT
cdr3_aa: CASSLTPGLETGNTIYF

clone_size: many
j_call: TRBJ2-5
cdr3_length: 14
v_call: TRBV28
d_call: TRBD1
cdr3_nt: TGTGCCAGCAGTTCCCCGGACAGGAGCGAGACCCAGTACTTC
cdr3_aa: CASSSPDRSETQYF

clone_size: many
j_call: TRBJ1-2
cdr3_length: 13
v_call: TRBV29-1
d_call: TRBD1
cdr3_nt: TGCAGCGTTGAACCACAGGGGAGTTATGGCTACACCTTC
cdr3_aa: CSVEPQGSYGYTF

clone_size: many
j_call: TRBJ2-7
cdr3_length: 13
v_call: TRBV28
d_call: .
cdr3_nt: TGTGCCAGCAGGCCTGGGTCCAACTACGAGCAGTACTTC
cdr3_aa: CASRPGSNYEQYF

clone_size: many
j_call: TRBJ1-6
cdr3_length: 14
v_call: TRBV28
d_call: .
cdr3_nt: TGTGCCAGCAGTCCGTGGGCTGATAATTCACCCCTCCACTTT
cdr3_aa: CASSPWADNSPLHF

clone_size: many
j_call: TRBJ2-2
cdr3_length: 16
v_call: TRBV28
d_call: .
cdr3_nt: TGTGCCAGCAGTTACTTGACCGGCCAGGGTACCGGGGAGCTGTTTTTT
cdr3_aa: CASSYLTGQGTGELFF

clone_size: few
j_call: TRBJ2-3
cdr3_length: 13
v_call: TRBV12-3/TRBV12-4
d_call: .
cdr3_nt: TGTGCCAGCAGTGCCACCCCGGGTCCTACGCAGTATTTT
cdr3_aa: CASSATPGPTQYF

clone_size: many
j_call: TRBJ2-1
cdr3_length: 14
v_call: TRBV28
d_call: .
cdr3_nt: TGTGCCAGCAGTTTACTTTTAGGTATCAATGAGCAGTTCTTC
cdr3_aa: CASSLLLGINEQFF

clone_size: many
j_call: TRBJ2-7
cdr3_length: 15
v_call: TRBV20-1
d_call: .
cdr3_nt: TGCAGTGCTAGGTTGGGGGGCGGAAAGACCTACGAGCAGTACTTC
cdr3_aa: CSARLGGGKTYEQYF

clone_size: many
j_call: TRBJ2-2
cdr3_length: 15
v_call: TRBV4-3
d_call: .
cdr3_nt: TGCGCCAGCAGCCAAGATGCAGGGTTCACCGGGGAGCTGTTTTTT
cdr3_aa: CASSQDAGFTGELFF

clone_size: many
j_call: TRBJ2-7
cdr3_length: 14
v_call: TRBV5-1
d_call: .
cdr3_nt: TGCGCCAGCAGCTTTACCAGGGGAGAGGGCGAGCAGTACTTC
cdr3_aa: CASSFTRGEGEQYF

clone_size: many
j_call: TRBJ2-7
cdr3_length: 15
v_call: TRBV7-3
d_call: .
cdr3_nt: TGTGCCAGCAGCTTAACGGGTGGGCTTACTCACGAGCAGTACTTC
cdr3_aa: CASSLTGGLTHEQYF

clone_size: .
j_call: TRBJ1-1
cdr3_length: 12
v_call: TRBV7-3
d_call: .
cdr3_nt: TGTGCCAGCAGCTTATACGGGGGTGAAGCTTTCTTT
cdr3_aa: CASSLYGGEAFF

clone_size: many
j_call: TRBJ2-6
cdr3_length: 16
v_call: TRBV4-2
d_call: .
cdr3_nt: TGTGCCAGCAGCCAAGGAAAGGGATCTGGGGCCAACGTCCTGACTTTC
cdr3_aa: CASSQGKGSGANVLTF

clone_size: many
j_call: TRBJ2-1
cdr3_length: 15
v_call: TRBV6-2/TRBV6-3
d_call: .
cdr3_nt: TGTGCCAGCAAGAGGAACCGGGACAACTACAATGAGCAGTTCTTC
cdr3_aa: CASKRNRDNYNEQFF

clone_size: few
j_call: TRBJ1-1
cdr3_length: 19
v_call: TRBV6-5
d_call: TRBD1
cdr3_nt: TGTGCCAGCAGTTACTCTTTCCCAGGGACAGGGGACATGAACACTGAAGCTTTCTTT
cdr3_aa: CASSYSFPGTGDMNTEAFF

clone_size: many
j_call: TRBJ2-7
cdr3_length: 13
v_call: TRBV20-1
d_call: .
cdr3_nt: TGCAGTGCCGGTGGGCAGGGCACCTACGAGCAGTACTTC
cdr3_aa: CSAGGQGTYEQYF

clone_size: many
j_call: TRBJ2-3
cdr3_length: 15
v_call: TRBV11-1
d_call: TRBD1
cdr3_nt: TGTGCCAGCAGCTCCTGGACAGGGGGCACAGATACGCAGTATTTT
cdr3_aa: CASSSWTGGTDTQYF

clone_size: many
j_call: TRBJ2-7
cdr3_length: 16
v_call: TRBV13
d_call: TRBD1
cdr3_nt: TGTGCCAGCAGCTTAGTTGGGCGGACAGGGCGGAGCGAGCAGTACTTC
cdr3_aa: CASSLVGRTGRSEQYF

clone_size: many
j_call: TRBJ2-7
cdr3_length: 14
v_call: TRBV20-1
d_call: .
cdr3_nt: TGCAGTGCTAGAGGAGGGACTCCTTCCCCCGAGCAGTACTTC
cdr3_aa: CSARGGTPSPEQYF

clone_size: medium-sized
j_call: TRBJ2-7
cdr3_length: 12
v_call: TRBV28
d_call: .
cdr3_nt: TGTGCCAGCAGTGCTTCAGGATACGAGCAGTACTTC
cdr3_aa: CASSASGYEQYF

clone_size: many
j_call: TRBJ1-4
cdr3_length: 16
v_call: TRBV7-2
d_call: TRBD1
cdr3_nt: TGTGCCAGCAGCTCCAGGGGGCCTCATACTAATGAAAAACTGTTTTTT
cdr3_aa: CASSSRGPHTNEKLFF

clone_size: many
j_call: TRBJ1-6
cdr3_length: 17
v_call: TRBV11-1
d_call: .
cdr3_nt: TGTGCCAGCAGCTTCGCCGAAGGGGGCTCCTATAATTCACCCCTCCACTTT
cdr3_aa: CASSFAEGGSYNSPLHF

clone_size: many
j_call: TRBJ1-2
cdr3_length: 13
v_call: TRBV28
d_call: .
cdr3_nt: TGTGCCAGCAGTTTGCCAGCCCCTTATGGCTACACCTTC
cdr3_aa: CASSLPAPYGYTF

clone_size: many
j_call: TRBJ2-6
cdr3_length: 15
v_call: TRBV28
d_call: .
cdr3_nt: TGTGCCAGCAGTTTTGTCGGCGCTGGGGCCAACGTCCTGACTTTC
cdr3_aa: CASSFVGAGANVLTF

clone_size: many
j_call: TRBJ1-3
cdr3_length: 13
v_call: TRBV2
d_call: TRBD1
cdr3_nt: TGTGCCAGCAAAGACAGGGCTGGAAACACCATATATTTT
cdr3_aa: CASKDRAGNTIYF

clone_size: many
j_call: TRBJ2-3
cdr3_length: 12
v_call: TRBV2
d_call: .
cdr3_nt: TGTGCCAGCGGGGGGCGGGCAGATACGCAGTATTTT
cdr3_aa: CASGGRADTQYF

clone_size: many
j_call: TRBJ1-2
cdr3_length: 15
v_call: TRBV18
d_call: .
cdr3_nt: TGTGCCAGCTCACCCGGGGAAGGGGGAAACTATGGCTACACCTTC
cdr3_aa: CASSPGEGGNYGYTF